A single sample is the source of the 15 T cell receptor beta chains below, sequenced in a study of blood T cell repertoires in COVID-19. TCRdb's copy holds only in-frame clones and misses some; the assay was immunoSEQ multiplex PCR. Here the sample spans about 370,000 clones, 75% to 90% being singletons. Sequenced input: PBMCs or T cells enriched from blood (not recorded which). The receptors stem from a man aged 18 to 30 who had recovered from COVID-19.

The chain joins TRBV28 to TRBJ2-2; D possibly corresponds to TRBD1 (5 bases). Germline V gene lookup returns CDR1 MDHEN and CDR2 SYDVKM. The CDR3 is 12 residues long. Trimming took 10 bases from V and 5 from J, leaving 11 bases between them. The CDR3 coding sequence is TGTGCCACCCGTACAGGAACCGGGGAGCTGTTTTTT. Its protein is CATRTGTGELFF.

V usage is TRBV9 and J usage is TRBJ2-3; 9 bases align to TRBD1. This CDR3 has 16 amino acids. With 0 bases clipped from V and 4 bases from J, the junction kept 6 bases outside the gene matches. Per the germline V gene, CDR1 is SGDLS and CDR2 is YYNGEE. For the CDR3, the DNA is TGTGCCAGCAGCGTAGCGGGACAGGGTGGTGCAGATACGCAGTATTTT. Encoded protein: CASSVAGQGGADTQYF.

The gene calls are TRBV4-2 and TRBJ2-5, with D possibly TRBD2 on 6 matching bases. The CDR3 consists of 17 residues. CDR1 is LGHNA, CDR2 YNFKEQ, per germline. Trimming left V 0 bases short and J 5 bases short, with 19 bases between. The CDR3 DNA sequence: TGTGCCAGCAGCCAAGAAGCATTTGGAGGGACGGCGGAGACCCAGTACTTC. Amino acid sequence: CASSQEAFGGTAETQYF.

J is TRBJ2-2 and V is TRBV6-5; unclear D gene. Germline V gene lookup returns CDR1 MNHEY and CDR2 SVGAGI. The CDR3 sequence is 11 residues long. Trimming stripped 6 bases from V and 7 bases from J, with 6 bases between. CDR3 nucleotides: TGTGCCAGCAGATTAATCGGGGAGCTGTTTTTT. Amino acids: CASRLIGELFF.

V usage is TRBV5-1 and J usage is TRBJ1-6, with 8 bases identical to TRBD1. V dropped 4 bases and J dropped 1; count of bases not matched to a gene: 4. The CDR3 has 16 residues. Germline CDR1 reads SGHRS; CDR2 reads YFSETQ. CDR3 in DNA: TGCGCCAGCAGCCCGGACAGGGCGTCCTATAATTCACCCCTCCACTTT. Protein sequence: CASSPDRASYNSPLHF. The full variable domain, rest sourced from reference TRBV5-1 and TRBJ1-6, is KAGVTQTPRYLIKTRGQQVTLSCSPISGHRSVSWYQQTPGQGLQFLFEYFSETQRNKGNFPGRFSGRQFSNSRSEMNVSTLELGDSALYLCASSPDRASYNSPLHFGNGTRLTVT.

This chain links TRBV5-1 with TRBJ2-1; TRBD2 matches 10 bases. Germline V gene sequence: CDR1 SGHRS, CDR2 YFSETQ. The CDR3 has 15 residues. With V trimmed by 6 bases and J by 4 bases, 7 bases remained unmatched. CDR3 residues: CASIPTSGFYNEQFF. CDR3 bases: TGCGCCAGCATCCCGACTAGCGGGTTTTACAATGAGCAGTTCTTC.

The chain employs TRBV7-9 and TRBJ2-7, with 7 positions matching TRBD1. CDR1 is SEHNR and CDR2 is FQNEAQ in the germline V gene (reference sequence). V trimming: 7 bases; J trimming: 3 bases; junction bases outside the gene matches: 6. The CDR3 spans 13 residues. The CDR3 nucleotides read TGTGCCAGCATCTTGGCAGGGGGCTACGAGCAGTACTTC. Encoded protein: CASILAGGYEQYF.

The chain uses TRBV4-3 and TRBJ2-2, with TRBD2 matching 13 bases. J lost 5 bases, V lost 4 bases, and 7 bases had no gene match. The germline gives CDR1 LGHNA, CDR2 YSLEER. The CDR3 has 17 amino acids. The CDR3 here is CASSRLGLAGRTGELFF. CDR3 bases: TGCGCCAGCAGCCGTCTGGGACTAGCGGGACGGACCGGGGAGCTGTTTTTT.

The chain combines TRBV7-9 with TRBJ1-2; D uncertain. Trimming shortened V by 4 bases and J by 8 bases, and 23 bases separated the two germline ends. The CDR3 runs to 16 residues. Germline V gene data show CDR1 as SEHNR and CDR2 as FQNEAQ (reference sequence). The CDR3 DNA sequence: TGTGCCAGCAGCTCTTCCCCATTTCGGGAACGTAGCGGCTACACCTTC. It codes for CASSSSPFRERSGYTF.

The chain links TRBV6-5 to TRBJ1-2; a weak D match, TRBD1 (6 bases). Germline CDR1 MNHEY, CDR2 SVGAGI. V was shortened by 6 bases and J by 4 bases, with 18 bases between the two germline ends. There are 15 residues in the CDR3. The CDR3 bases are TGTGCCAGCAGACCGGGGGAGGGGGGAGGCTATGGCTACACCTTC. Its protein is CASRPGEGGGYGYTF.

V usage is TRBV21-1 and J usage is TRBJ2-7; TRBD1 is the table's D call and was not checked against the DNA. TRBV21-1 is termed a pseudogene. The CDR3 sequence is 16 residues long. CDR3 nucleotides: TGTGCCAGCAGCAAAGACCTTCGGGACAGGCACCACGAGCAGTACTTC. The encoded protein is CASSKDLRDRHHEQYF.

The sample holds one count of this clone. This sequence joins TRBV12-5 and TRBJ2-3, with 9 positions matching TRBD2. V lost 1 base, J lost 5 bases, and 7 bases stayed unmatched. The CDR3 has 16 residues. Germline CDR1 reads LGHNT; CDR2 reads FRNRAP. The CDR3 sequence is CASGLGAAGGGDTQYF. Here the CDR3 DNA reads TGTGCTAGTGGTTTGGGGGCAGCGGGAGGTGGAGATACGCAGTATTTT.

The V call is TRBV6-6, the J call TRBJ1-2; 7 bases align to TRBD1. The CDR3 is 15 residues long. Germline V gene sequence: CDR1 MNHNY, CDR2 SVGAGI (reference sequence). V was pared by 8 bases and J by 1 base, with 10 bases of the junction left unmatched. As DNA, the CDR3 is TGTGCCAGCGGTGAGGGGGCGCCTATTAACTATGGCTACACCTTC. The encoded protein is CASGEGAPINYGYTF.

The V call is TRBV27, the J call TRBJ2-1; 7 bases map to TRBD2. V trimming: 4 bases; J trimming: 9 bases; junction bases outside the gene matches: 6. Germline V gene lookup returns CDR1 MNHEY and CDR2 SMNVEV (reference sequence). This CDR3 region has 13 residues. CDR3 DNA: TGTGCCAGCAGTTACCGATGGGGGGGTGAGCAGTTCTTC. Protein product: CASSYRWGGEQFF.

DNA of the CDR3: TGTGCCAGCATTGGGGGGTATGAACAGGGGTCCAACAATGAGCAGTTCTTC. It specifies CASIGGYEQGSNNEQFF. The chain uses TRBV28 and TRBJ2-1; weak D call: TRBD1 (7 bases). The CDR3 runs to 17 residues. The germline gives CDR1 MDHEN, CDR2 SYDVKM. V was cut by 7 bases and J by 5 bases, with 24 bases left in between.